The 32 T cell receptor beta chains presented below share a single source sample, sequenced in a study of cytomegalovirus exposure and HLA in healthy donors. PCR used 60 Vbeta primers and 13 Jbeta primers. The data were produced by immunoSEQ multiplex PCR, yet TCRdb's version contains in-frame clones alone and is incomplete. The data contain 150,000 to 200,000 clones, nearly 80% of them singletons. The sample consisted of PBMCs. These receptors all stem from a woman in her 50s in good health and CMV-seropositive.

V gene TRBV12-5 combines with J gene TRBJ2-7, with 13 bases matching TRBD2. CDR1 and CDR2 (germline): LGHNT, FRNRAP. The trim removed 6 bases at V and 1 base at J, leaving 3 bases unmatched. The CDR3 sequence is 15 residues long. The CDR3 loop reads CASGRTSGSSYEQYF. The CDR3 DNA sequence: TGTGCTAGTGGCAGGACTAGCGGGAGTTCCTACGAGCAGTACTTC.

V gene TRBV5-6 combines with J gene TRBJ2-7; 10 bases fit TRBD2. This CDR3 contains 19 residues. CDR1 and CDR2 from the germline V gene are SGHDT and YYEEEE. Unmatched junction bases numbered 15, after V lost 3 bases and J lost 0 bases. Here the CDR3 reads CASSSPFRTSGDFSYEQYF. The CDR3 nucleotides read TGTGCCAGCAGCTCCCCATTTCGGACTAGCGGAGACTTCTCCTACGAGCAGTACTTC.

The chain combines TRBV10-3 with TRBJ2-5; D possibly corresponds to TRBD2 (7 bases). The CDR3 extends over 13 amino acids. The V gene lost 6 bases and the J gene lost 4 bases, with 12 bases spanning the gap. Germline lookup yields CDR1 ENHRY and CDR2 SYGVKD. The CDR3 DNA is TGTGCCATCAGCCCGGGGGGCAGAGAGACCCAGTACTTC. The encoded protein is CAISPGGRETQYF.

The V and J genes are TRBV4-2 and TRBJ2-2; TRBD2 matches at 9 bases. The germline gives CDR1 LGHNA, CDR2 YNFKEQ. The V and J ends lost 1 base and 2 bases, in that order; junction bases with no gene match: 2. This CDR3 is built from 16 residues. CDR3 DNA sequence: TGTGCCAGCAGCCAAGGACTAGCGGCAAACACCGGGGAGCTGTTTTTT. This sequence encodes CASSQGLAANTGELFF.

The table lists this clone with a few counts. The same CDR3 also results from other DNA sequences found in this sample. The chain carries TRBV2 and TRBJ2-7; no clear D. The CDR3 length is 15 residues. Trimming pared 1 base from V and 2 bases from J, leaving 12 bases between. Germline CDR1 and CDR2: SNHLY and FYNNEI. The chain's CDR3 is CASSEGLGKAYEQYF. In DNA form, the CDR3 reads TGTGCCAGCAGTGAAGGTTTGGGCAAAGCCTACGAGCAGTACTTC.

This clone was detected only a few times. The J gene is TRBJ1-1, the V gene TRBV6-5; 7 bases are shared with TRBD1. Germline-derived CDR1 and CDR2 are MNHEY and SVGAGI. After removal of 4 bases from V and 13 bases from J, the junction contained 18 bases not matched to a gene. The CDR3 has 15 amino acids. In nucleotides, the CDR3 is TGTGCCAGCAGTTCCACGACAGGGTTCGTTTATAGCGTTTTCTTT. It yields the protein CASSSTTGFVYSVFF.

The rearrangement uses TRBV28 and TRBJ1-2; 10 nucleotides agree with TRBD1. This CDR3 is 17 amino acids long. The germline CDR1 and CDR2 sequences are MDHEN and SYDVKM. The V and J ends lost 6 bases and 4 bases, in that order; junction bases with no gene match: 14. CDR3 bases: TGTGCCAGCAGGCCACCGCGGACAGGGGGTGACACCTATGGCTACACCTTC. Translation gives CASRPPRTGGDTYGYTF.

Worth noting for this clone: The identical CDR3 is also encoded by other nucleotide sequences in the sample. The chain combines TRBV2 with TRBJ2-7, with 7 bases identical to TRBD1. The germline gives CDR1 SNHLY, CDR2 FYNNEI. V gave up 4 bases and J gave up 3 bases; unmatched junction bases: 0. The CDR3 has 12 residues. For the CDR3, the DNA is TGTGCCAGCAGTGGACAGGGCTACGAGCAGTACTTC. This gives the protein CASSGQGYEQYF.

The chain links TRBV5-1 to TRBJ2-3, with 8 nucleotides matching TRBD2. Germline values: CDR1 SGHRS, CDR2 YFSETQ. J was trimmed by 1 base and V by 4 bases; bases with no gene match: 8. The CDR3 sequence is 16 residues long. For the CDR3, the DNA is TGCGCCAGCAGCCCGGAACGGGGGGGCCGCACAGATACGCAGTATTTT. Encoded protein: CASSPERGGRTDTQYF. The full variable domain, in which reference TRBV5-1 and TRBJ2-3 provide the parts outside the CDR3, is KAGVTQTPRYLIKTRGQQVTLSCSPISGHRSVSWYQQTPGQGLQFLFEYFSETQRNKGNFPGRFSGRQFSNSRSEMNVSTLELGDSALYLCASSPERGGRTDTQYFGPGTRLTVL.

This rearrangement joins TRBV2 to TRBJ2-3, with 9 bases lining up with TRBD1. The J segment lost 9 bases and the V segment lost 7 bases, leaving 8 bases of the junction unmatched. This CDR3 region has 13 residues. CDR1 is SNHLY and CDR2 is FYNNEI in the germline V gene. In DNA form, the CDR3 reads TGTGCCAGCACTCGACAGGGGGTAGACACGCAGTATTTT. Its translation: CASTRQGVDTQYF.

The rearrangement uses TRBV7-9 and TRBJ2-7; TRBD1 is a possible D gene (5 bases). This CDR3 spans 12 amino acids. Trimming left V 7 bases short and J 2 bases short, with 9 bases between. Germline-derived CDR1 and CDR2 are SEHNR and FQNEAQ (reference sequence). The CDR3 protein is CASTDRPYEQYF. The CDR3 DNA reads TGTGCCAGCACCGACAGACCCTACGAGCAGTACTTC.

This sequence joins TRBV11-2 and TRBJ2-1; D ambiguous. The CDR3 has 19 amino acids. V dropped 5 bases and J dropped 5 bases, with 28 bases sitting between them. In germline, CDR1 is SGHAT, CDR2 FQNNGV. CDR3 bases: TGTGCCAGCAGCCTAAACCCCGTTGCCACACCCTACGAGGACAATGAGCAGTTCTTC. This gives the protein CASSLNPVATPYEDNEQFF.

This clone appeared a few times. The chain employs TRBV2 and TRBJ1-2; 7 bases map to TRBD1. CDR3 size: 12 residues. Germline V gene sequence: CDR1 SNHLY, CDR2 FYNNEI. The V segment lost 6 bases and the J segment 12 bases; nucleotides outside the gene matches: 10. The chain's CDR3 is CASRATGTADTF. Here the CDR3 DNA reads TGTGCCAGCAGGGCCACCGGGACAGCCGACACCTTC.

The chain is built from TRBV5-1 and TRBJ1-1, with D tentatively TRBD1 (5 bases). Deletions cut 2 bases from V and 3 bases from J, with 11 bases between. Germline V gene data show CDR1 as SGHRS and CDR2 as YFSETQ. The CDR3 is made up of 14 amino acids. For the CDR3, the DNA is TGCGCCAGCAGCTTACTCCCGGGGGACACTGAAGCTTTCTTT. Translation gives CASSLLPGDTEAFF.

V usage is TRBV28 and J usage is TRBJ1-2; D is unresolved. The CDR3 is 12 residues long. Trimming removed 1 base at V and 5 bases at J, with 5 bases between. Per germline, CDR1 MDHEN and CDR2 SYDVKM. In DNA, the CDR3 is TGTGCCAGCAGTTTATACGGTTATGGCTACACCTTC. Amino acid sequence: CASSLYGYGYTF.

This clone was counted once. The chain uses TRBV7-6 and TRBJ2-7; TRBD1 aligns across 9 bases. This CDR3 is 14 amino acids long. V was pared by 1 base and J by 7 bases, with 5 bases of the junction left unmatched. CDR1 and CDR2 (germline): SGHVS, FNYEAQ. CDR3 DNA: TGTGCCAGCAGCTTAGGGACAGGGGTAGGGGAGCAGTACTTC. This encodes CASSLGTGVGEQYF.

The DNA for the CDR3 is TGTGCCAGTGGCTTGGTAGGGACAGGCACAGATACGCAGTATTTT. Translation: CASGLVGTGTDTQYF. The chain is built from TRBV19 and TRBJ2-3; 7 bases are a match to TRBD1. Losses at the gene ends were 8 bases for V and 1 base for J; bases not matched to a gene: 9. The CDR3 spans 15 residues. Per germline, CDR1 LNHDA and CDR2 SQIVND (reference sequence).

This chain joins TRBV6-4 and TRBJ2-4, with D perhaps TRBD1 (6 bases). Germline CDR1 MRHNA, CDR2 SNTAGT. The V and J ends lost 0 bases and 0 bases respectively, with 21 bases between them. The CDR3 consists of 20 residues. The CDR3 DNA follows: TGTGCCAGCAGTGACTCGAAACAGGGTCCCAGCTTACTAGCCAAAAACATTCAGTACTTC. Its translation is CASSDSKQGPSLLAKNIQYF.

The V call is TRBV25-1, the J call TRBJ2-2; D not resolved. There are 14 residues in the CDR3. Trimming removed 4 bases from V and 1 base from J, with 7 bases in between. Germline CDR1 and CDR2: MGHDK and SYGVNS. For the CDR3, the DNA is TGTGCCAGCAGTGGACTGAAGAACACCGGGGAGCTGTTTTTT. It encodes CASSGLKNTGELFF.

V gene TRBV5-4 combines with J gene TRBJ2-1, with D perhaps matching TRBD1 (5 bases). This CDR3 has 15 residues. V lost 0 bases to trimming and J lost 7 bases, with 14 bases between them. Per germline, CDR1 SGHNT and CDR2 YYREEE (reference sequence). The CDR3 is CASSLVRADRNEQFF. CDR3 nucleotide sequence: TGTGCCAGCAGCTTGGTCAGAGCCGACAGAAATGAGCAGTTCTTC. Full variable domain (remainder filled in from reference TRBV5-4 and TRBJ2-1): ETGVTQSPTHLIKTRGQQVTLRCSSQSGHNTVSWYQQALGQGPQFIFQYYREEENGRGNFPPRFSGLQFPNYSSELNVNALELDDSALYLCASSLVRADRNEQFFGPGTRLTVL.

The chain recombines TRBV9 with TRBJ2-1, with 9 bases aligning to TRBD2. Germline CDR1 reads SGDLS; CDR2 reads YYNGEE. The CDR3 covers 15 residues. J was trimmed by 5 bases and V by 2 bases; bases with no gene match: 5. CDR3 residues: CASSVAGLAHNEQFF. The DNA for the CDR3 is TGTGCCAGCAGCGTGGCGGGACTAGCACACAATGAGCAGTTCTTC.

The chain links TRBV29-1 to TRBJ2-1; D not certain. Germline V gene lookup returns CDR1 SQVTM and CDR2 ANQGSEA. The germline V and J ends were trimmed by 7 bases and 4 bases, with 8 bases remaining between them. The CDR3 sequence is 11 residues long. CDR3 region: CSAWSYNEQFF. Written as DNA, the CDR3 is TGCAGCGCTTGGAGTTACAATGAGCAGTTCTTC.

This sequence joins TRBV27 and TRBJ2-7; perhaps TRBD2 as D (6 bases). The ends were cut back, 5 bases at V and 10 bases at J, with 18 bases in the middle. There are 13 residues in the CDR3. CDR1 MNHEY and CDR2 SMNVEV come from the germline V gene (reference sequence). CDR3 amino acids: CASSPNTRGEQYF. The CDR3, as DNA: TGTGCCAGCAGTCCTAACACCCGCGGGGAACAGTACTTC.

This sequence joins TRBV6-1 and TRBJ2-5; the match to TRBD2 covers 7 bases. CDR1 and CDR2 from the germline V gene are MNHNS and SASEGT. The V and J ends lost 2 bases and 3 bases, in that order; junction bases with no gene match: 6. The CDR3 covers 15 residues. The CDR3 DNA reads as TGTGCCAGCAGTGAATGGGGGACTAACGAAGAGACCCAGTACTTC. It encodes CASSEWGTNEETQYF.

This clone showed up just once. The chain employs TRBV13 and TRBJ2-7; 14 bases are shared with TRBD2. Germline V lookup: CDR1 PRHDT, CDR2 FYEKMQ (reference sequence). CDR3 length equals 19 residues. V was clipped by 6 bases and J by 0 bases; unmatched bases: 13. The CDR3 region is CASSKGGLAGVPLSYEQYF. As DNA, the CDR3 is TGTGCCAGCAGTAAGGGGGGACTAGCGGGAGTTCCCCTCTCCTACGAGCAGTACTTC. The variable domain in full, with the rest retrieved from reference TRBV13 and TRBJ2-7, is AAGVIQSPRHLIKEKRETATLKCYPIPRHDTVYWYQQGPGQDPQFLISFYEKMQSDKGSIPDRFSAQQFSDYHSELNMSSLELGDSALYFCASSKGGLAGVPLSYEQYFGPGTRLTVT.

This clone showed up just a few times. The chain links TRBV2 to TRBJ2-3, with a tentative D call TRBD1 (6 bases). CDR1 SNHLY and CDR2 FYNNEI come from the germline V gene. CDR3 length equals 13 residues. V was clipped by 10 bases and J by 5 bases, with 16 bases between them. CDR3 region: CANPGEGGDTQYF. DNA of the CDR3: TGTGCCAACCCAGGGGAAGGTGGAGATACGCAGTATTTT. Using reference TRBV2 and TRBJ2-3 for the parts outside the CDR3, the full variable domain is EPEVTQTPSHQVTQMGQEVILRCVPISNHLYFYWYRQILGQKVEFLVSFYNNEISEKSEIFDDQFSVERPDGSNFTLKIRSTKLEDSAMYFCANPGEGGDTQYFGPGTRLTVL.

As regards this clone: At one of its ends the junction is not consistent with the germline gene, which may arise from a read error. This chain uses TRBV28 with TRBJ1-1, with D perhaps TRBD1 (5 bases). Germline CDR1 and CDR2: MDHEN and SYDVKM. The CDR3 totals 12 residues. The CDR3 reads CASSLWGRVPLF. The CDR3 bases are TGTGCCAGCAGTTTATGGGGCAGGGTCCCTCTTTTT.

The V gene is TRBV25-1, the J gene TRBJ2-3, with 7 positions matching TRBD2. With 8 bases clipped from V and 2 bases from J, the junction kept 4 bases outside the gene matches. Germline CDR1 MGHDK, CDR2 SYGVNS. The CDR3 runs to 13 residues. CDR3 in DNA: TGTGCCAGCGGACTAGGAGCCACAGATACGCAGTATTTT. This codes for CASGLGATDTQYF.

CDR3 protein: CASSVEPGQTYEQYF. The CDR3 nucleotides read TGTGCCAGCAGCGTAGAGCCGGGACAGACCTACGAGCAGTACTTC. The chain combines TRBV9 with TRBJ2-7, with 7 nucleotides matching TRBD1. CDR1 SGDLS and CDR2 YYNGEE come from the germline V gene. The CDR3 consists of 15 residues. J lost 2 bases, V lost 0 bases, and 5 bases had no gene match.

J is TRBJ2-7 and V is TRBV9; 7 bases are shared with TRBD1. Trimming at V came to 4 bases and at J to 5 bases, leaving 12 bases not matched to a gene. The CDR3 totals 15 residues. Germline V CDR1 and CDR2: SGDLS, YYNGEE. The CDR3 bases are TGTGCCAGCAGCCTAGGCCGACAGGGATACCACGAGCAGTACTTC. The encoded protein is CASSLGRQGYHEQYF.

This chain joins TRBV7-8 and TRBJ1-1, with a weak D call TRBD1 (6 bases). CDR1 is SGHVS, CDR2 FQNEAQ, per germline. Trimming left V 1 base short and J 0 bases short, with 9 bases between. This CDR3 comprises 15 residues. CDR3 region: CASSLVDSLNTEAFF. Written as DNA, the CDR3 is TGTGCCAGCAGCTTAGTGGACAGCCTGAACACTGAAGCTTTCTTT.

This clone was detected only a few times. CDR3 sequence: CASSLDRYEQYF. The DNA of the CDR3 is TGTGCCAGCAGCTTAGACAGATACGAGCAGTACTTC. The chain has TRBV5-6 and TRBJ2-7, with a possible D match to TRBD1 (5 bases). CDR3 length: 12 amino acids. CDR1 is SGHDT, CDR2 YYEEEE, per germline. Between the trimmed V and J ends, which lost 2 bases and 4 bases, there was a span of 7 bases.